This T cell receptor (beta chain) stems from a study of beta chain features in type 1 diabetes. The study reverse transcribed the entire isolated RNA, so it sequenced expressed TCRB transcripts. The assay was immunoSEQ multiplex PCR, and TCRdb's table has in-frame clones only and misses some. The table includes around 40,000 clones, just over 50% detected once. Study-wide results and limits: The VDJ junctions of type 1 diabetes patients carried fewer insertions and more deletions. The question of HLA type influencing TCRB rearrangement was one that remained unresolved here. For cells with high TCR expression, cDNA sequencing could yield over-representation.

To note about this clone: Its antigen is not identified.

The length of the CDR3 is 17 residues. Trimming took 4 bases from V and 8 from J; bases not matched to a gene: 9. The V gene's germline CDR1 is SGHRS and CDR2 YFSETQ. One heparinised draw of blood, averaging about 110 mL, came from each donor. The clonotype was recovered from a woman aged 18-29 years in good health. The sequenced material came from Tregs from blood. V gene TRBV5-1 combines with J gene TRBJ2-4; 16 bases line up with TRBD2. CDR3 amino acids: CASSISGLAGGGDIQYF. CDR3 sequence (DNA): TGCGCCAGCAGCATCTCGGGACTAGCGGGAGGGGGGGACATTCAGTACTTC. Full variable domain (outside the CDR3, taken from reference TRBV5-1 and TRBJ2-4): KAGVTQTPRYLIKTRGQQVTLSCSPISGHRSVSWYQQTPGQGLQFLFEYFSETQRNKGNFPGRFSGRQFSNSRSEMNVSTLELGDSALYLCASSISGLAGGGDIQYFGAGTRLSVL.